The sequence of this TCR beta chain was determined in a study of blood T cell repertoires in COVID-19. Study in general: COVID-19 samples, acute and convalescent, were from the United States, Italy and Spain.

CDR1 and CDR2 from the germline V gene are MDHEN and SYDVKM. The V end lost 4 bases, the J end lost 0 bases, and 10 bases lay between the germline ends. The length of the CDR3 is 15 residues. A few counts support this clone. Source study methods: Nucleated cell number was recorded as an estimate derived from reference gene primer amplification. Method: immunoSEQ multiplex PCR; TCRdb's copy keeps in-frame clones and lacks some. That table supplies the V and J calls and clone size; D and trimming were determined from the DNA. Of fewer than 300,000 clones in the sample, about nine tenths were seen once. The chain joins TRBV28 to TRBJ1-3; D is uncertain. Sequenced sample: PBMCs or T cells enriched from blood (not recorded which). The receptor's source is a woman aged 30 to 39 who had recovered from COVID-19. The CDR3 loop reads CASSSPGSSGNTIYF. CDR3 DNA sequence: TGTGCCAGCAGTTCCCCGGGAAGCTCTGGAAACACCATATATTTT.